This T cell receptor beta chain was captured by sequencing in a study of cytomegalovirus exposure and HLA in healthy donors. Whole-study findings and limits: The presence/absence work took it that sequencing depth was about the same across donors. CMV antigen specificity of three CMV-associated chains was confirmed in vitro. Sequencing likely generated an artifact that appeared as a cluster of highly shared sequence variants.

Comments on this clone: Its antigen is unknown.

Primers included in the PCR were 60 Vbeta and 13 Jbeta primers. The protocol was immunoSEQ multiplex PCR, while the TCRdb copy is restricted to in-frame clones and leaves out a portion. The data hold fewer than 150,000 clones, with under 85% observed a single time. Germline V lookup: CDR1 KGHSH, CDR2 LQKENI. V shed 1 base and J 8 bases; nucleotides not matched to a gene: 8. CDR3 length: 15 amino acids. This TCR came from a man younger than 40 in good health and CMV-seronegative. This rearrangement joins TRBV18 to TRBJ2-1, with TRBD2 matching over 7 bases. The sample was PBMCs. Here the CDR3 reads CASSPLAGGGDEQFF. The CDR3 DNA reads as TGTGCCAGCTCACCACTAGCGGGCGGCGGCGATGAGCAGTTCTTC.